Presented here are 9 T cell receptor beta chains from one specimen sequenced in a study of T cells after posttransplantation cyclophosphamide. Libraries were prepared by immunoSEQ multiplex PCR; TCRdb keeps only in-frame clonotypes and omits some of them. The table shows tens of thousands of clones, with almost 95% occurring only once. Sequencing was carried out using PBMCs. These receptors came from a woman between 45 and 60 years old in good health and a related stem cell transplant donor.

The gene calls are TRBV27 and TRBJ1-2; 9 bases map to TRBD1. The CDR3 is 13 residues long. V was clipped by 2 bases and J by 13 bases; unmatched bases: 8. The V gene's germline CDR1 is MNHEY and CDR2 SMNVEV (reference sequence). CDR3 in amino acids: CASSLTGTGRGTF. As DNA, the CDR3 is TGTGCCAGCAGTTTAACCGGGACAGGGCGGGGCACCTTC.

This clone was recorded once. This chain connects TRBV19 to TRBJ2-1; 7 bases are a match to TRBD2. J lost 5 bases, V lost 5 bases, and 9 bases had no gene match. This CDR3 is built from 15 residues. CDR1 and CDR2 from the germline V gene are LNHDA and SQIVND (reference sequence). The chain's CDR3 is CASSPRAGTNNEQFF. The CDR3 DNA reads as TGTGCCAGTAGTCCGAGAGCGGGAACCAACAATGAGCAGTTCTTC.

Here the CDR3 reads CASSPTREGAKNIQYF. In DNA, the CDR3 is TGTGCCAGCAGCCCAACTAGAGAGGGAGCCAAAAACATTCAGTACTTC. V usage is TRBV7-2 and J usage is TRBJ2-4; D may be TRBD2 (5 bases). Germline V gene lookup returns CDR1 SGHTA and CDR2 FQGNSA. The CDR3 extends over 16 amino acids. Trimming stripped 5 bases from V and 0 bases from J, with 14 bases between.

J is TRBJ1-2 and V is TRBV2; 7 bases match TRBD1. The CDR3 extends over 15 amino acids. CDR1 and CDR2 (germline): SNHLY, FYNNEI. J was trimmed by 4 bases and V by 8 bases; bases with no gene match: 13. The CDR3 is CASSNLQGISYGYTF. Written as DNA, the CDR3 is TGTGCCAGCTCTAATTTACAGGGGATTAGCTATGGCTACACCTTC.

The gene calls are TRBV5-1 and TRBJ1-1, with D perhaps matching TRBD1 (5 bases). Germline-derived CDR1 and CDR2 are SGHRS and YFSETQ. CDR3 length: 14 residues. The V and J ends lost 3 bases and 0 bases respectively, with 9 bases between them. CDR3 sequence reads: CASSSIQVNTEAFF. The DNA of the CDR3 is TGCGCCAGCAGCTCCATACAGGTGAACACTGAAGCTTTCTTT.

The rearrangement joins TRBV5-1 to TRBJ2-1, with D maybe TRBD2 (5 bases). The CDR3 has 15 residues. Germline lookup yields CDR1 SGHRS and CDR2 YFSETQ. The V and J ends lost 5 bases and 3 bases respectively, with 15 bases between them. The CDR3 DNA reads TGCGCCAGCAGAGTGGAAGCGGCGCTCTACAATGAGCAGTTCTTC. Translation: CASRVEAALYNEQFF.

This clone was seen just once. V usage is TRBV4-1 and J usage is TRBJ2-5; 9 bases agree with TRBD2. The trim removed 1 base at V and 2 bases at J, leaving 8 bases unmatched. The CDR3 loop spans 17 amino acids. Germline V gene data show CDR1 as MGHRA and CDR2 as YSYEKL. CDR3 in DNA: TGCGCCAGCAGCCAAGGGGCTAGCGGGGAATTACAAGAGACCCAGTACTTC. Translating gives CASSQGASGELQETQYF.

J is TRBJ1-3 and V is TRBV7-9, with TRBD1 as a possible D gene (5 bases). The germline CDR1 and CDR2 sequences are SEHNR and FQNEAQ (reference sequence). Trimming took 3 bases from V and 4 from J, leaving 7 bases between them. This CDR3 has 13 amino acids. CDR3 bases: TGTGCCAGCAGCTTGACAGACGGAAACACCATATATTTT. This translates into CASSLTDGNTIYF.

The chain combines TRBV6-5 with TRBJ2-7; D is undetermined. CDR3 length equals 15 residues. Germline CDR1 reads MNHEY; CDR2 reads SVGAGI. Trimming removed 4 bases from V and 0 bases from J, with 13 bases in between. CDR3 sequence (DNA): TGTGCCAGCAGTTTCTCGGCGGAGAGCTCCTACGAGCAGTACTTC. It specifies CASSFSAESSYEQYF.